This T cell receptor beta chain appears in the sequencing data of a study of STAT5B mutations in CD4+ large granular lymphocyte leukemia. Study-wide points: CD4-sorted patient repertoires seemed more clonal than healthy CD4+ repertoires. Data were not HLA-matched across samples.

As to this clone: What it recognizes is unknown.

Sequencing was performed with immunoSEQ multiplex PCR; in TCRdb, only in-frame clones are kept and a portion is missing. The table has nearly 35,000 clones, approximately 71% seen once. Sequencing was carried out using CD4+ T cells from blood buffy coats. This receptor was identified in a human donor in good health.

This CDR3 reads CASSVGPPTGGVGTEAFF. The CDR3 DNA sequence: TGTGCCAGCAGCGTAGGGCCCCCCACAGGGGGCGTAGGCACTGAAGCTTTCTTT. The V and J genes are TRBV9 and TRBJ1-1; 9 bases align to TRBD1. The V gene's germline CDR1 is SGDLS and CDR2 YYNGEE. The length of the CDR3 is 18 residues. Trimming took 0 bases from V and 4 from J; bases not matched to a gene: 13.